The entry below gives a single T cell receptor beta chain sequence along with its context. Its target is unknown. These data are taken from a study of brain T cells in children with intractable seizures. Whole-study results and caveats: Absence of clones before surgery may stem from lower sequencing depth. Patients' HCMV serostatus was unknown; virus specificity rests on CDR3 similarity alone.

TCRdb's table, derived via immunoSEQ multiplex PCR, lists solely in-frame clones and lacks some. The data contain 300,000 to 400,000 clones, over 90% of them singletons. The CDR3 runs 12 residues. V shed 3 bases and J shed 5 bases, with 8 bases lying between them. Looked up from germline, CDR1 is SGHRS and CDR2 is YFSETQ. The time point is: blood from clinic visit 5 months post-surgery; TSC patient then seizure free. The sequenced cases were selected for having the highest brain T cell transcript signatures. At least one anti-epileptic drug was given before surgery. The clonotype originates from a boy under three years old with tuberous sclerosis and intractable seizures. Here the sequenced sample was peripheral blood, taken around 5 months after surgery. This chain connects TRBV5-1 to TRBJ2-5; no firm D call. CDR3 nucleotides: TGCGCCAGCAGCTGGGTGGGCGAGACCCAGTACTTC. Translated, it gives CASSWVGETQYF.